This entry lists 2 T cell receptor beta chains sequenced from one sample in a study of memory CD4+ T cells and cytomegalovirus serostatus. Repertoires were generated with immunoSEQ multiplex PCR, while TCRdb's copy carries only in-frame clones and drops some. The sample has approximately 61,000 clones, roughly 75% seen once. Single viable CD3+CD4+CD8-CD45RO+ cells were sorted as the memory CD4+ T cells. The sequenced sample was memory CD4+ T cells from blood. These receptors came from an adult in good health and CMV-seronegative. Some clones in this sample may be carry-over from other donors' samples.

The CDR3 DNA follows: TGTGCCTGCCCGGGACAGAGTTTTGATAGGGTGCAGTTCTTC. Protein product: CACPGQSFDRVQFF. The chain couples TRBV30 to TRBJ2-1; 7 nucleotides line up with TRBD1. The germline V gene has CDR1 GTSNPN and CDR2 SVGIG (reference sequence). With V trimmed by 6 bases and J by 12 bases, 17 bases remained unmatched. This CDR3 has 14 amino acids.

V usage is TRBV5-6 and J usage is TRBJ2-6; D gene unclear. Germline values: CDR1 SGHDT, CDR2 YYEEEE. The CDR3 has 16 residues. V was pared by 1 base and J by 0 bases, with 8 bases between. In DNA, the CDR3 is TGTGCCAGCAGCTTGCTCCTAGTCTCTGGGGCCAACGTCCTGACTTTC. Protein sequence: CASSLLLVSGANVLTF.